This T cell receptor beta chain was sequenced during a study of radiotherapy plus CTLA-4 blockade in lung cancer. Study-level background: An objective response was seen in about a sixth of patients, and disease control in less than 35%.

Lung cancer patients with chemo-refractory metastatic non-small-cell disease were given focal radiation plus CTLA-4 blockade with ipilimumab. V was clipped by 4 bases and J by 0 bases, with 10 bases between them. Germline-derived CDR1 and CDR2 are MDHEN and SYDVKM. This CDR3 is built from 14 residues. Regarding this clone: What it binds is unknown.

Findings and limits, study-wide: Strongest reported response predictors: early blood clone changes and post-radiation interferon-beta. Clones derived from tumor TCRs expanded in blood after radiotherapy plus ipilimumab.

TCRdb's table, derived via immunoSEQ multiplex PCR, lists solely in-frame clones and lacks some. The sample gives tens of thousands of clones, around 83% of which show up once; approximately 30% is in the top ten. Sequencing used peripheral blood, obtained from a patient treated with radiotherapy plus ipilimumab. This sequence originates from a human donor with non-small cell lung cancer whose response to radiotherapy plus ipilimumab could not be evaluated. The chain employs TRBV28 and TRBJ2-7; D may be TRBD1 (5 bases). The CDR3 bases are TGTGCCAGCAGTTACGACAGAGACTCCTACGAGCAGTACTTC. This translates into CASSYDRDSYEQYF.